This T cell receptor (beta chain) derives from a study of technical replicates of blood from a few donors. Germline lookup yields CDR1 MNHNS and CDR2 SASEGT. This CDR3 comprises 13 residues. V was cut by 8 bases and J by 0 bases, with 8 bases left in between. The assay was immunoSEQ multiplex PCR, and TCRdb's table has in-frame clones only and misses some. The sample records 50,000 to 60,000 clones, around 91% being singletons. This TCR was sampled from a human donor in good health. Some clones in this sample may be carry-over from other donors' samples. The material sequenced was PBMCs. The rearrangement joins TRBV6-1 to TRBJ1-5, with D hard to call. The CDR3 sequence is CASSPYSNQPQHF. Here the CDR3 DNA reads TGTGCCAGCTCCCCCTATAGCAATCAGCCCCAGCATTTT.